The present T cell receptor (beta chain) was sequenced within a study of blood T cell repertoires in COVID-19. The J segment lost 4 bases and the V segment lost 4 bases, leaving 6 bases of the junction unmatched. The CDR3 has 16 residues. The germline CDR1 and CDR2 sequences are WSHSY and SAAADI. The assay was immunoSEQ multiplex PCR, and TCRdb's table has in-frame clones only and misses some. The sample lists roughly 97,000 clones; 76% were seen once. This receptor was obtained from a man in his 70s with acute or convalescent COVID-19. Sequenced sample: peripheral blood. The chain joins TRBV10-2 to TRBJ2-3, with 12 bases that match TRBD1. The CDR3 region has the DNA TGCGCCAGCAGTGGACCGGGACAGGGGGCATCAGATACGCAGTATTTT. Translating it yields CASSGPGQGASDTQYF.